The 22 T cell receptor beta chains listed next were all sequenced from one sample in a study of OX40 agonist ivuxolimab in advanced cancers. Using immunoSEQ multiplex PCR, the repertoire was profiled, and TCRdb retains in-frame clones only, with some absent. The repertoire has about 48,000 clones, about 81% of them found once; the top ten carry around 7%. Specimen: CD4+ or CD8+ T cells sorted from blood, collected in a trial of the OX40 agonist ivuxolimab. The receptors were sampled from an adult with an advanced solid tumor such as melanoma, head and neck, liver or kidney cancer.

The chain uses TRBV14 and TRBJ2-7; no definite D call. CDR3 length: 13 amino acids. With 1 base removed from V and 1 base from J, the gap between germline ends came to 5 bases. Germline V gene data show CDR1 as SGHDN and CDR2 as FVKESK. Written as DNA, the CDR3 is TGTGCCAGCAGCCAAGTTTTTTCCTACGAGCAGTACTTC. Its translation is CASSQVFSYEQYF.

This rearrangement joins TRBV19 to TRBJ2-7; the match to TRBD1 covers 8 bases. The junction had 3 bases not matched to a gene; V was cut back by 3 bases and J by 2 bases. CDR1 is LNHDA and CDR2 is SQIVND in the germline V gene (reference sequence). The CDR3 loop spans 14 amino acids. CDR3 sequence reads: CASSISRGPYEQYF. CDR3 DNA: TGTGCCAGTAGTATTTCCAGGGGGCCCTACGAGCAGTACTTC. Full variable domain (missing parts from reference TRBV19 and TRBJ2-7): DGGITQSPKYLFRKEGQNVTLSCEQNLNHDAMYWYRQDPGQGLRLIYYSQIVNDFQKGDIAEGYSVSREKKESFPLTVTSAQKNPTAFYLCASSISRGPYEQYFGPGTRLTVT.

The chain joins TRBV28 to TRBJ1-6; TRBD1 matches at 7 bases. Germline-derived CDR1 and CDR2 are MDHEN and SYDVKM. The CDR3 runs to 14 residues. V dropped 6 bases and J dropped 9; count of bases not matched to a gene: 8. The CDR3 region has the DNA TGTGCCAGCAGCCCGACAGGGTTGGGTTCACCCCTCCACTTT. This encodes CASSPTGLGSPLHF. Full variable domain (rest looked up from reference TRBV28 and TRBJ1-6): DVKVTQSSRYLVKRTGEKVFLECVQDMDHENMFWYRQDPGLGLRLIYFSYDVKMKEKGDIPEGYSVSREKKERFSLILESASTNQTSMYLCASSPTGLGSPLHFGNGTRLTVT.

This clone has only one observation. The chain couples TRBV19 to TRBJ2-2; D unresolved. Germline loops: CDR1 LNHDA, CDR2 SQIVND (reference sequence). This CDR3 comprises 12 residues. Trimming shortened V by 4 bases and J by 7 bases, and 7 bases separated the two germline ends. Here the CDR3 reads CASSTAIGELFF. The CDR3 region has the DNA TGTGCCAGTAGTACGGCAATCGGGGAGCTGTTTTTT. Full variable domain (outside the CDR3, taken from reference TRBV19 and TRBJ2-2): DGGITQSPKYLFRKEGQNVTLSCEQNLNHDAMYWYRQDPGQGLRLIYYSQIVNDFQKGDIAEGYSVSREKKESFPLTVTSAQKNPTAFYLCASSTAIGELFFGEGSRLTVL.

The chain combines TRBV7-8 with TRBJ1-5; D is unresolved. CDR1 is SGHVS, CDR2 FQNEAQ, per germline. This CDR3 spans 15 amino acids. V gave up 0 bases and J gave up 0 bases, with 6 bases separating them. CDR3 DNA sequence: TGTGCCAGCAGCTTAGCTGGGGATAGCAATCAGCCCCAGCATTTT. Protein sequence: CASSLAGDSNQPQHF.

The rearrangement uses TRBV6-5 and TRBJ2-1, with D perhaps given as TRBD1 or TRBD2 (5 bases each). Trimming pared 2 bases from V and 6 bases from J, leaving 8 bases between. Germline V lookup: CDR1 MNHEY, CDR2 SVGAGI. The CDR3 totals 13 residues. This CDR3 is CASSYVRGNEQFF. DNA for the CDR3: TGTGCCAGCAGTTACGTGAGGGGCAATGAGCAGTTCTTC.

The chain is built from TRBV5-4 and TRBJ1-1; D not certain. CDR1 is SGHNT and CDR2 is YYREEE in the germline V gene (reference sequence). The CDR3 covers 15 residues. V dropped 3 bases and J dropped 5 bases, with 17 bases sitting between them. CDR3 protein: CASSSSGRGGTEAFF. DNA for the CDR3: TGTGCCAGCAGCTCGTCGGGCAGAGGAGGTACTGAAGCTTTCTTT.

In its sample, this clone is medium-sized. The gene calls are TRBV5-4 and TRBJ1-2; 10 bases match TRBD1. Germline CDR1 is SGHNT and CDR2 is YYREEE (reference sequence). The CDR3 runs 15 residues. V was pared by 5 bases and J by 8 bases, with 12 bases of the junction left unmatched. This chain's CDR3 is CASRVPGQGFRGYTF. For the CDR3, the DNA is TGTGCCAGCAGAGTACCGGGACAGGGGTTTCGGGGCTACACCTTC.

The V and J genes are TRBV7-2 and TRBJ2-4, with 8 bases lining up with TRBD2. This CDR3 region has 13 residues. Germline assignment: CDR1 SGHTA and CDR2 FQGNSA. The V segment lost 1 base and the J segment 8 bases; nucleotides outside the gene matches: 1. The CDR3 DNA reads TGTGCCAGCAGCTTAGGTAGCGGGGACATTCAGTACTTC. Its protein is CASSLGSGDIQYF.

The rearrangement links TRBV7-9 to TRBJ2-7, with D perhaps matching TRBD1 or TRBD2 (6 bases each). Germline lookup yields CDR1 SEHNR and CDR2 FQNEAQ (reference sequence). Trimming pared 1 base from V and 2 bases from J, leaving 24 bases between. The CDR3 is 19 residues long. CDR3 sequence: CASSLEAGHIGGYAYEQYF. CDR3 bases: TGTGCCAGCAGCTTAGAGGCGGGACATATCGGGGGCTACGCCTACGAGCAGTACTTC.

The J gene is TRBJ1-2, the V gene TRBV19; D gene unclear. In germline, CDR1 is LNHDA, CDR2 SQIVND (reference sequence). The V end was cut by 10 bases, the J end by 3 bases, with 18 bases between. CDR3 length equals 14 residues. For the CDR3, the DNA is TGTGCCACCGAGCGGCGGGGAGGTGACTATGGCTACACCTTC. This translates into CATERRGGDYGYTF.

The rearrangement links TRBV5-4 to TRBJ2-3; D is unclear. From germline, CDR1 is SGHNT and CDR2 YYREEE (reference sequence). This CDR3 is 11 amino acids long. V was pared by 0 bases and J by 7 bases, with 3 bases between. The CDR3 region has the DNA TGTGCCAGCAGCTTGGGAAATACGCAGTATTTT. Its protein product is CASSLGNTQYF.

The chain couples TRBV5-6 to TRBJ1-2; no firm D call. The germline CDR1 and CDR2 sequences are SGHDT and YYEEEE. CDR3 size: 14 residues. With 4 bases removed from V and 0 bases from J, the gap between germline ends came to 10 bases. The CDR3 DNA reads as TGTGCCAGCAGCCTGGGGTCACCTAACTATGGCTACACCTTC. Its protein is CASSLGSPNYGYTF.

V and J are TRBV5-4 and TRBJ1-3; 8 bases align to TRBD1. This CDR3 spans 15 amino acids. Germline loops: CDR1 SGHNT, CDR2 YYREEE (reference sequence). J gave up 2 bases and V 1 base, and 2 bases lay outside the gene matches. CDR3 amino acids: CASSLTGGTGNTIYF. Written as DNA, the CDR3 is TGTGCCAGCAGCTTGACAGGGGGTACTGGAAACACCATATATTTT. Supplemented by reference TRBV5-4 and TRBJ1-3, the full variable domain reads ETGVTQSPTHLIKTRGQQVTLRCSSQSGHNTVSWYQQALGQGPQFIFQYYREEENGRGNFPPRFSGLQFPNYSSELNVNALELDDSALYLCASSLTGGTGNTIYFGEGSWLTVV.

This clone was observed a few times. The V and J genes are TRBV7-9 and TRBJ2-7; 9 nucleotides agree with TRBD1. After removal of 4 bases from V and 3 bases from J, the junction contained 4 bases not matched to a gene. CDR3 size: 14 residues. CDR1 and CDR2 from the germline V gene are SEHNR and FQNEAQ (reference sequence). In DNA, the CDR3 is TGTGCCAGCAGCTCAAAGGACAGGGGCTACGAGCAGTACTTC. Protein: CASSSKDRGYEQYF.

The chain links TRBV18 to TRBJ1-4, with TRBD1 matching over 7 bases. The CDR3 runs to 15 residues. V shed 5 bases, J shed 3 bases, and the junction held 6 bases outside the gene matches. Germline CDR1 is KGHSH and CDR2 is LQKENI. CDR3 DNA sequence: TGTGCCAGCTCAGTACAGGGGACGGCTAATGAAAAACTGTTTTTT. It encodes CASSVQGTANEKLFF.

The genes are TRBV7-8 and TRBJ1-2; D ambiguous. Germline assignment: CDR1 SGHVS and CDR2 FQNEAQ. The CDR3 length is 12 residues. With 4 bases removed from V and 8 bases from J, the gap between germline ends came to 11 bases. The CDR3 nucleotides read TGTGCCAGCAGCTCCAACTCGCCGGGCTACACCTTC. This gives the protein CASSSNSPGYTF. Combining the CDR3 with reference TRBV7-8 and TRBJ1-2 gives the whole variable domain GAGVSQSPRYKVAKRGQDVALRCDPISGHVSLFWYQQALGQGPEFLTYFQNEAQLDKSGLPSDRFFAERPEGSVSTLKIQRTQQEDSAVYLCASSSNSPGYTFGSGTRLTVV.

This chain connects TRBV7-9 to TRBJ2-7, with 7 bases fitting TRBD1. The germline gives CDR1 SEHNR, CDR2 FQNEAQ (reference sequence). Trimming at V came to 5 bases and at J to 6 bases, leaving 4 bases not matched to a gene. The CDR3 is 12 amino acids. In DNA, the CDR3 is TGTGCCAGCAGCCTGACAGGGACCGAGCAGTACTTC. It is translated as CASSLTGTEQYF. Together with reference TRBV7-9 and TRBJ2-7, the CDR3 gives the full variable domain: DTGVSQNPRHKITKRGQNVTFRCDPISEHNRLYWYRQTLGQGPEFLTYFQNEAQLEKSRLLSDRFSAERPKGSFSTLEIQRTEQGDSAMYLCASSLTGTEQYFGPGTRLTVT.

This clone has a single count. This chain uses TRBV30 with TRBJ2-3, with TRBD2 as a possible D gene (6 bases). CDR3 length: 15 amino acids. Germline V gene data show CDR1 as GTSNPN and CDR2 as SVGIG (reference sequence). V lost 5 bases, J lost 7 bases, and 22 bases lay in between. CDR3 region: CAWVPEGGEAHTQYF. CDR3 coding DNA: TGTGCCTGGGTACCGGAGGGAGGAGAAGCCCATACGCAGTATTTT.

About this clone: This may stem from a read error, because a much larger clone lies one nucleotide away. The chain recombines TRBV7-6 with TRBJ1-1; D possibly corresponds to TRBD1 (6 bases). Germline CDR1 is SGHVS and CDR2 is FNYEAQ. The CDR3 extends over 13 amino acids. Trimming took off 5 bases at V and 2 bases at J, with 9 bases between the two ends. CDR3: CASSLQGNTEAFF. The CDR3 nucleotides are TGTGCCAGCAGCCTACAGGGAAACACTGAAGCTTTCTTT.

The chain combines TRBV19 with TRBJ2-2; perhaps TRBD2 as D (6 bases). Per germline, CDR1 LNHDA and CDR2 SQIVND (reference sequence). V gave up 7 bases and J gave up 6 bases, with 21 bases separating them. This CDR3 comprises 16 residues. As DNA, the CDR3 is TGTGCCAGTACAGATTCCCCGACTAGTTTTGCCGGGGAGCTGTTTTTT. It specifies CASTDSPTSFAGELFF.

The V gene is TRBV7-9, the J gene TRBJ2-1; 13 positions agree with TRBD2. The CDR3 loop spans 17 amino acids. The ends lost 1 base at V and 4 bases at J; junction bases unmatched: 4. CDR1 is SEHNR, CDR2 FQNEAQ, per germline (reference sequence). This CDR3 is CASSLDRGLAGYNEQFF. CDR3 coding DNA: TGTGCCAGCAGCTTAGATCGGGGACTAGCGGGATACAATGAGCAGTTCTTC.